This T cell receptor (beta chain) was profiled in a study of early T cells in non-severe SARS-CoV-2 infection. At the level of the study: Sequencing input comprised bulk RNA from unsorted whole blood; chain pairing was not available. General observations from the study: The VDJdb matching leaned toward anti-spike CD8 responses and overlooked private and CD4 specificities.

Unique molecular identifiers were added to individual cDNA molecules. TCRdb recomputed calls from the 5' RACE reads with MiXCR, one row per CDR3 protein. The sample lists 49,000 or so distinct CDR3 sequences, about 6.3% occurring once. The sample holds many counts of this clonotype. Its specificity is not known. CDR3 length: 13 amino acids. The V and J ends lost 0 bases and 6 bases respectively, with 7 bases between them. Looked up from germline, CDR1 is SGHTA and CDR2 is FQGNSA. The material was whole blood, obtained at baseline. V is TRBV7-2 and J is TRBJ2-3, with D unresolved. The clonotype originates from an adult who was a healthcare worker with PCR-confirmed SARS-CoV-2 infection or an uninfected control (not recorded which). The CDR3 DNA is TGTGCCAGCAGCTTAGCGCTGAGGGATACGCAGTATTTT. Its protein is CASSLALRDTQYF.